The clone carrying this TCR beta chain appeared a few times. Its antigen is as yet unknown. A second PCR of about 6 to 12 cycles used a sample-barcoded 5' primer and a J-beta primer mix. TCRdb passed the 5' RACE reads through MiXCR, listing each CDR3 protein once. The table shows about 620,000 distinct CDR3 sequences, with roughly 21% occurring only once. These data belong to a study of blood T cells in healthy people across ages. Whole-study findings and limits: From one million sequenced T cells, diversity estimates were lower bounds.

Germline V CDR1 and CDR2: LNHNV, YYDKDF (reference sequence). The CDR3 contains 15 residues. The sequencing input was blood. The source is a man in his 70s in good health. The rearrangement links TRBV15 to TRBJ2-5; D possibly corresponds to TRBD1 (6 bases). Matching the DNA end better, TRBJ2-7 makes the J call doubtful. For the CDR3, the DNA is TGTGCCACCAGCAGAGATCTGGCAGGGGTCAACGAGCAGTACTTC. Translation gives CATSRDLAGVNEQYF.